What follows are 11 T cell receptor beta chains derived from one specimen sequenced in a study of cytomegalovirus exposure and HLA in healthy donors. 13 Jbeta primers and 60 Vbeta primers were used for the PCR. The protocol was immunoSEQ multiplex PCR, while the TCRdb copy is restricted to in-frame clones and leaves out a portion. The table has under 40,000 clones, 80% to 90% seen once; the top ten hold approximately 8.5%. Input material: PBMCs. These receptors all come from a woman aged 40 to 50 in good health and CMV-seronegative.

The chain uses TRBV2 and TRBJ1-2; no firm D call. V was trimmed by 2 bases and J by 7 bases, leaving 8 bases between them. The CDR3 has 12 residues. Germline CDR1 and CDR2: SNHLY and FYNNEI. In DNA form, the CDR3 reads TGTGCCAGCAGTGAATTGGGAGGTGGCTACACCTTC. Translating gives CASSELGGGYTF. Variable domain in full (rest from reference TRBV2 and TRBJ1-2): EPEVTQTPSHQVTQMGQEVILRCVPISNHLYFYWYRQILGQKVEFLVSFYNNEISEKSEIFDDQFSVERPDGSNFTLKIRSTKLEDSAMYFCASSELGGGYTFGSGTRLTVV.

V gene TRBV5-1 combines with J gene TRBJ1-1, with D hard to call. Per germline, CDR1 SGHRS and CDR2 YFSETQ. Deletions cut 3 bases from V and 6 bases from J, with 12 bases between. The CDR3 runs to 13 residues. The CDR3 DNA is TGCGCCAGCAGCTGGGGAACGAGGGCTGAAGCTTTCTTT. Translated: CASSWGTRAEAFF.

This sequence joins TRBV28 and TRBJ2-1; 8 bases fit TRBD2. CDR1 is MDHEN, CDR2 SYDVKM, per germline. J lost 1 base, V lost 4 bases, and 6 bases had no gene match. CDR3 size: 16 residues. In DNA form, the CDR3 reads TGTGCCAGCAGTTCCCGGAGCGGGGGTTCCTACAATGAGCAGTTCTTC. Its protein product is CASSSRSGGSYNEQFF.

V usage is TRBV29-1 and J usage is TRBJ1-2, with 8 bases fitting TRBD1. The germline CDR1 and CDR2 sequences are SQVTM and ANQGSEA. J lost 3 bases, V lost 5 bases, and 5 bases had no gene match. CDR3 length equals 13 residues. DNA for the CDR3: TGCAGCGTTACGGGGACAGGAGACTATGGCTACACCTTC. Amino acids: CSVTGTGDYGYTF. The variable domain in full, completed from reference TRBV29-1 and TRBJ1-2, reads SAVISQKPSRDICQRGTSLTIQCQVDSQVTMMFWYRQQPGQSLTLIATANQGSEATYESGFVIDKFPISRPNLTFSTLTVSNMSPEDSSIYLCSVTGTGDYGYTFGSGTRLTVV.

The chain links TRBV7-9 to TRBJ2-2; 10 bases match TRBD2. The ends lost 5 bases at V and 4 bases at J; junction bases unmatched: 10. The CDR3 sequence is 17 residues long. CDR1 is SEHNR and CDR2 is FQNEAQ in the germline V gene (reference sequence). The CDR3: CASSDPTAGGFTGELFF. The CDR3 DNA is TGTGCCAGCAGCGACCCCACAGCGGGGGGGTTCACCGGGGAGCTGTTTTTT.

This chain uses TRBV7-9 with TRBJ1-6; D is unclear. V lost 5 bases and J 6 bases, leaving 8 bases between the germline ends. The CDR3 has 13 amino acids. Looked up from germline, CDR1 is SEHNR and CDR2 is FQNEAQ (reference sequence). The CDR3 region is CASSISSNSPLHF. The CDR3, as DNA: TGTGCCAGCAGCATATCCAGTAATTCACCCCTCCACTTT.

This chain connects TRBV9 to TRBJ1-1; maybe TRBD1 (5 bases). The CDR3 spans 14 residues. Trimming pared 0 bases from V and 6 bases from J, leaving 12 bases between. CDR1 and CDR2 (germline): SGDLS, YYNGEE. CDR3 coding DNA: TGTGCCAGCAGCGTAGTTTCAGGGTCCCCTGAAGCTTTCTTT. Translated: CASSVVSGSPEAFF.

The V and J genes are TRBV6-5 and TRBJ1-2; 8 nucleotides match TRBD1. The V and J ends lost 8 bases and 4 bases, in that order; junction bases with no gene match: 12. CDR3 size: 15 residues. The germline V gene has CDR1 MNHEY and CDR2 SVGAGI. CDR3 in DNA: TGTGCCAGCCGTCCTAGACAGGGGCTTAGCTATGGCTACACCTTC. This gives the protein CASRPRQGLSYGYTF.

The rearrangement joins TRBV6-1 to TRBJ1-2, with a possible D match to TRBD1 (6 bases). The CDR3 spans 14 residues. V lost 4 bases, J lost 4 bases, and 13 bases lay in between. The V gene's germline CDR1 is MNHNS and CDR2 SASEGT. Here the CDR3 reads CASSGTGTSYGYTF. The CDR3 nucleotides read TGTGCCAGCAGTGGGACCGGGACATCCTATGGCTACACCTTC.

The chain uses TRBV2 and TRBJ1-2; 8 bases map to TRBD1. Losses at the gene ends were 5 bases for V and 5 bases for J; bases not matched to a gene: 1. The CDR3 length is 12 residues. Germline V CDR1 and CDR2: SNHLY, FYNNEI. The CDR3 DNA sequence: TGTGCCAGCAGTTGGACAGGGTATGGCTACACCTTC. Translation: CASSWTGYGYTF.

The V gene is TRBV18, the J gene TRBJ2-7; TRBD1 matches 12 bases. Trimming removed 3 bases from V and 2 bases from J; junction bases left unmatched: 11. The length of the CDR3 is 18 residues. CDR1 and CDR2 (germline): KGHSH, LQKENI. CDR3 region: CASSPELPGQGAPYEQYV. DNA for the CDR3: TGTGCCAGCTCACCCGAATTACCGGGACAGGGGGCGCCCTACGAGCAGTACGTC.